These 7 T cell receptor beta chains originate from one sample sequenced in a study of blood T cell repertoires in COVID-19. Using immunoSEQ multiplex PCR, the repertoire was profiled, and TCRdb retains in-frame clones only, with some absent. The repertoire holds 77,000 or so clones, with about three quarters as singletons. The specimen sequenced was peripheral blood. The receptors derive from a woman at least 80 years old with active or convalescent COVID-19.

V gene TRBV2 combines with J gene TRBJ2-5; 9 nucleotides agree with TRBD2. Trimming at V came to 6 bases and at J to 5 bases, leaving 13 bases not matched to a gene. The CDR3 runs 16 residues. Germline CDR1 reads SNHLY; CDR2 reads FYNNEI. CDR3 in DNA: TGTGCCAGCAGCCCCCGGGGTCTAGCGGGGATGGAGACCCAGTACTTC. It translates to CASSPRGLAGMETQYF.

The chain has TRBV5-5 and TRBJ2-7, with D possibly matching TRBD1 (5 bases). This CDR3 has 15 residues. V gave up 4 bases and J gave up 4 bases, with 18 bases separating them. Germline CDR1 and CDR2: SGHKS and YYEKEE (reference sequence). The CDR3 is CASSPGPDRRYEQYF. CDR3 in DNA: TGTGCCAGCAGCCCCGGGCCAGACAGAAGATACGAGCAGTACTTC.

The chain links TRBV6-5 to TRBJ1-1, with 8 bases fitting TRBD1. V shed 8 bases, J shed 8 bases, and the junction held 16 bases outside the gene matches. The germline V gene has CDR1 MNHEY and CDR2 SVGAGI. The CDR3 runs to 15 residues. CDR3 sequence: CASSPTQTGALEAFF. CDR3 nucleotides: TGTGCCAGCTCCCCAACCCAGACAGGGGCCTTGGAAGCTTTCTTT.

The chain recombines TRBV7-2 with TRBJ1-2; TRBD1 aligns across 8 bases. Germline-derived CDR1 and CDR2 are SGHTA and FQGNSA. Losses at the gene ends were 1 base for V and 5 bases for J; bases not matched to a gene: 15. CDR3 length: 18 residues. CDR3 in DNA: TGTGCCAGCAGCTTAGTAGGCGGGACAGGTGCTATGGGGTATGGCTACACCTTC. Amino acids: CASSLVGGTGAMGYGYTF. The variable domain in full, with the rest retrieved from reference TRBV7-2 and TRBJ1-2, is GAGVSQSPSNKVTEKGKDVELRCDPISGHTALYWYRQSLGQGLEFLIYFQGNSAPDKSGLPSDRFSAERTGGSVSTLTIQRTQQEDSAVYLCASSLVGGTGAMGYGYTFGSGTRLTVV.

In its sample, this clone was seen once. CDR3 protein: CASSPPVGQGIVTGGYTF. CDR3 coding DNA: TGTGCCAGCTCACCACCGGTGGGACAGGGCATCGTCACTGGAGGCTACACCTTC. The V and J genes are TRBV18 and TRBJ1-2; 9 bases line up with TRBD1. V shed 0 bases, J shed 8 bases, and the junction held 16 bases outside the gene matches. The germline CDR1 and CDR2 sequences are KGHSH and LQKENI. This CDR3 is built from 18 residues.

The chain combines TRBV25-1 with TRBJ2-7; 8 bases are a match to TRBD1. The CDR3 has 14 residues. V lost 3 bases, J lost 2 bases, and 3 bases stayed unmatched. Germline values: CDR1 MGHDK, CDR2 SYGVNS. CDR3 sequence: CASSDTTGAYEQYF. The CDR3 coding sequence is TGTGCCAGCAGTGACACGACAGGGGCCTACGAGCAGTACTTC.

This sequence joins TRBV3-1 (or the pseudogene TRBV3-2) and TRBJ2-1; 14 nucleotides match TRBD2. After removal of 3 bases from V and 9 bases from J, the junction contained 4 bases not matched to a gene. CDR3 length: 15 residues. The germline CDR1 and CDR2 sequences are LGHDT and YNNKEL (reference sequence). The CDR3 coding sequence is TGTGCCAGCAGCCAGACTAGCGGGGGGGCAGGTGAGCAGTTCTTC. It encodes CASSQTSGGAGEQFF.